One sample yielded the 14 T cell receptor beta chains listed below, sequenced in a study of blood T cell repertoires in COVID-19. The assay was immunoSEQ multiplex PCR, and TCRdb's table has in-frame clones only and misses some. The sample shows about 84,000 clones, around three quarters of them seen only once. Sequenced: peripheral blood. The origin of the receptors is a man aged 45-65 years with active or convalescent COVID-19.

The rearrangement links TRBV6-4 to TRBJ2-1; TRBD2 matches 11 bases. V lost 0 bases, J lost 6 bases, and 1 base stayed unmatched. This CDR3 has 15 amino acids. The germline CDR1 and CDR2 sequences are MRHNA and SNTAGT. Written as DNA, the CDR3 is TGTGCCAGCAGTGACTCTAGCGGGGGGGCCAATGAGCAGTTCTTC. Protein: CASSDSSGGANEQFF.

This clone was seen only once. V gene TRBV6-6 combines with J gene TRBJ1-5, with no clear D. Germline V CDR1 and CDR2: MNHNY, SVGAGI (reference sequence). CDR3 length equals 16 residues. V was shortened by 4 bases and J by 5 bases, with 18 bases between the two germline ends. Here the CDR3 DNA reads TGTGCCAGCAGTTCCCGATCGCTGGGCCTCCATCAGCCCCAGCATTTT. It translates to CASSSRSLGLHQPQHF.

This clone appeared once. The chain uses TRBV4-1 and TRBJ2-1; D is unresolved. This CDR3 is 16 amino acids long. Trimming shortened V by 2 bases and J by 3 bases, and 14 bases separated the two germline ends. CDR1 MGHRA and CDR2 YSYEKL come from the germline V gene. The CDR3 bases are TGCGCCAGCAGCCAACTCGACATGCTCCACTACAATGAGCAGTTCTTC. Amino acids: CASSQLDMLHYNEQFF.

This sequence joins TRBV9 and TRBJ2-5; D is perhaps TRBD2 (6 bases). The CDR3 has 17 amino acids. Germline V gene lookup returns CDR1 SGDLS and CDR2 YYNGEE. V was cut by 0 bases and J by 1 base, with 16 bases left in between. The CDR3: CASSVATGWGGQETQYF. DNA of the CDR3: TGTGCCAGCAGCGTAGCTACGGGGTGGGGAGGCCAAGAGACCCAGTACTTC.

The V call is TRBV7-3, the J call TRBJ2-2; D perhaps matches TRBD1 (5 bases). V lost 1 base and J 8 bases, leaving 17 bases between the germline ends. Germline-derived CDR1 and CDR2 are SGHTA and FQGTGA. This CDR3 has 16 residues. The CDR3 spells CASSLKGQVSPGELFF. The CDR3 nucleotides are TGTGCCAGCAGCTTAAAGGGGCAGGTCAGCCCGGGGGAGCTGTTTTTT.

This chain uses TRBV19 with TRBJ2-2; 9 nucleotides align to TRBD2. The CDR3 is 16 amino acids. V was clipped by 1 base and J by 7 bases; unmatched bases: 7. CDR1 and CDR2 from the germline V gene are LNHDA and SQIVND (reference sequence). CDR3 in amino acids: CASSIGPSGAVGELFF. The CDR3 region has the DNA TGTGCCAGTAGTATAGGTCCTAGCGGGGCGGTCGGGGAGCTGTTTTTT. The entire variable domain, with the rest obtained from reference TRBV19 and TRBJ2-2, is as follows: DGGITQSPKYLFRKEGQNVTLSCEQNLNHDAMYWYRQDPGQGLRLIYYSQIVNDFQKGDIAEGYSVSREKKESFPLTVTSAQKNPTAFYLCASSIGPSGAVGELFFGEGSRLTVL.

The rearrangement links TRBV27 to TRBJ1-2; 10 positions agree with TRBD1. The CDR3 totals 14 residues. Germline V gene data show CDR1 as MNHEY and CDR2 as SMNVEV (reference sequence). The V gene end was trimmed by 5 bases and the J gene end by 3 bases; junction bases not matched to a gene: 3. The CDR3 is CASSRQGADYGYTF. The CDR3 coding sequence is TGTGCCAGCAGTCGACAGGGGGCGGACTATGGCTACACCTTC.

The chain employs TRBV2 and TRBJ2-7; D is possibly TRBD2 (6 bases). Germline assignment: CDR1 SNHLY and CDR2 FYNNEI. Deletions cut 7 bases from V and 3 bases from J, with 13 bases between. The CDR3 is 13 amino acids. The DNA of the CDR3 is TGTGCCAGCATCCCGGGACTCGTCTACGAGCAGTACTTC. Amino acid sequence: CASIPGLVYEQYF. The whole variable domain, remainder taken from reference TRBV2 and TRBJ2-7, is EPEVTQTPSHQVTQMGQEVILRCVPISNHLYFYWYRQILGQKVEFLVSFYNNEISEKSEIFDDQFSVERPDGSNFTLKIRSTKLEDSAMYFCASIPGLVYEQYFGPGTRLTVT.

The chain has TRBV20-1 and TRBJ2-5; D is unclear. The V end lost 5 bases, the J end lost 5 bases, and 9 bases lay between the germline ends. The CDR3 runs 11 residues. The germline gives CDR1 DFQATT, CDR2 SNEGSKA (reference sequence). This chain's CDR3 is CSASFSETQYF. The CDR3 coding sequence is TGCAGTGCTTCTTTTTCCGAGACCCAGTACTTC.

The CDR3 nucleotides are TGTGCCAGCAGCCCTCTCGGTAGCACAGATACGCAGTATTTT. It yields the protein CASSPLGSTDTQYF. The gene calls are TRBV9 and TRBJ2-3; no reliable D call. The CDR3 has 14 amino acids. V was pared by 4 bases and J by 0 bases, with 9 bases between. Per germline, CDR1 SGDLS and CDR2 YYNGEE.

This clone turned up a few times. The chain joins TRBV4-3 to TRBJ1-6; a weak D match, TRBD1 (6 bases). Per the germline V gene, CDR1 is LGHNA and CDR2 is YSLEER. The CDR3 is made up of 16 amino acids. V dropped 0 bases and J dropped 6 bases, with 12 bases sitting between them. In DNA form, the CDR3 reads TGCGCCAGCAGCCAAGACAGGGGCTTTTTTAATTCACCCCTCCACTTT. Translating it yields CASSQDRGFFNSPLHF.

This chain links TRBV4-1 with TRBJ2-5; 7 bases map to TRBD2. Germline V gene lookup returns CDR1 MGHRA and CDR2 YSYEKL. The CDR3 contains 18 residues. V lost 0 bases and J lost 5; bases outside the gene matches: 15. The CDR3 region has the DNA TGCGCCAGCAGCCAAGAAACGAGGGCGGGAGCGGCCGGGGAGACCCAGTACTTC. It is translated as CASSQETRAGAAGETQYF.

The CDR3 loop is CASSEQGRNIQYF. The CDR3 DNA is TGCGCCAGCAGCGAACAGGGGCGGAACATTCAGTACTTC. The chain couples TRBV10-1 to TRBJ2-4; 7 positions match TRBD1. The junction had 6 bases not matched to a gene; V was cut back by 6 bases and J by 7 bases. CDR3 length: 13 residues. CDR1 is WNHNN, CDR2 SYGVQD, per germline (reference sequence).

In this sample, this clone turned up many times. The chain carries TRBV28 and TRBJ1-2; D unresolved. V was shortened by 7 bases and J by 8 bases, with 20 bases between the two germline ends. The CDR3 extends over 14 amino acids. Germline V gene lookup returns CDR1 MDHEN and CDR2 SYDVKM. CDR3 in DNA: TGTGCCAGCACCTACACGGGATCAACGAGGGGCTACACCTTC. It codes for CASTYTGSTRGYTF.